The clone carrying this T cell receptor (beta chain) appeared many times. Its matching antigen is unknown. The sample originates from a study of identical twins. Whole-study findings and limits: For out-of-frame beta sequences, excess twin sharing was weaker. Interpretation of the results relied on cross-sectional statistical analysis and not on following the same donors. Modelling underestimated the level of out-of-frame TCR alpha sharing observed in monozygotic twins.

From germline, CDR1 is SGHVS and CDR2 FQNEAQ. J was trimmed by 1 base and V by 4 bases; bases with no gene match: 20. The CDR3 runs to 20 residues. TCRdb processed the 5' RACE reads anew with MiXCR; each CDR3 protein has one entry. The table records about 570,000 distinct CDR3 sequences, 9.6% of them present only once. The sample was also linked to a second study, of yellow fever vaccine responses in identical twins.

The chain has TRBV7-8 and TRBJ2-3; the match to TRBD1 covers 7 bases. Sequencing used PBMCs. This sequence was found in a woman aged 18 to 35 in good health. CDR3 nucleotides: TGTGCCAGCAGCTCGTACTCGAGACAGGGATCGAGGTCGGGCACAGATACGCAGTATTTT. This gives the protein CASSSYSRQGSRSGTDTQYF. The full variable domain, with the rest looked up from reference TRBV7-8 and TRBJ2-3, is GAGVSQSPRYKVAKRGQDVALRCDPISGHVSLFWYQQALGQGPEFLTYFQNEAQLDKSGLPSDRFFAERPEGSVSTLKIQRTQQEDSAVYLCASSSYSRQGSRSGTDTQYFGPGTRLTVL.